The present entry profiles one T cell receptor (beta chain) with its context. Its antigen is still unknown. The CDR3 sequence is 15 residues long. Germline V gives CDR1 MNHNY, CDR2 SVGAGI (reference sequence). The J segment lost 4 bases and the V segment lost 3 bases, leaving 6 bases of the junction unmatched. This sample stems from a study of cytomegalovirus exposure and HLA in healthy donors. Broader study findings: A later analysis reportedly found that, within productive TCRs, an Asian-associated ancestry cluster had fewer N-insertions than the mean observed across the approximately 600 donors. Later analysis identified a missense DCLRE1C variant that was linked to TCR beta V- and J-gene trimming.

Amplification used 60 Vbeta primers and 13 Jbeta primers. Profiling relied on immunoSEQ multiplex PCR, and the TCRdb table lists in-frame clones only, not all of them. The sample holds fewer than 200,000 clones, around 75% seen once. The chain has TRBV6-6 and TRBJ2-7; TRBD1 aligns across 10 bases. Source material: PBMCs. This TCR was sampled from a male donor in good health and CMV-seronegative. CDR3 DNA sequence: TGTGCCAGCAGTTATACGACAGGGGGCTTTTACGAGCAGTACTTC. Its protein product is CASSYTTGGFYEQYF.